The clone carrying this T cell receptor beta chain was seen more than once but under ten times. Antigen specificity is unknown. This sample was included in a study of T cells after yellow fever vaccination. Findings and limits, study-wide: Overlap between CD4 and CD8 compartments was detected for a small share of clonotypes. The secondary response peaked faster, at day 5 versus 15, but was weaker. Re-detected after boosting: most primary clones, almost 98% of CD4 and 88% of CD8.

TCR cDNA was made by 5'RACE template switching, adding a universal primer site and UMIs. Via MiXCR, TCRdb re-called the 5' RACE reads, giving one row per CDR3 protein. The repertoire holds hundreds of thousands of distinct CDR3 sequences, with approximately 13% as singletons. The V gene's germline CDR1 is SGDLS and CDR2 YYNGEE. V shed 2 bases and J 6 bases; nucleotides not matched to a gene: 6. The CDR3 runs 14 residues. The receptor was derived from a man younger than 40 who received the YFV17D yellow fever vaccine. The sequencing here drew on PBMCs, taken on the day of the yellow fever booster vaccination. J is TRBJ1-2 and V is TRBV9, with TRBD1 matching 8 bases. The CDR3 here is CASSVNRGIDGYTF. CDR3 bases: TGTGCCAGCAGCGTCAACAGGGGGATAGATGGCTACACCTTC.